Below, one T cell receptor beta chain is given with its context. Its antigen is currently unknown. The V gene's germline CDR1 is SNHLY and CDR2 FYNNEI. V lost 6 bases to trimming and J lost 2 bases; unmatched junction nucleotides: 7. This CDR3 has 16 residues. Researchers used genomic DNA as the template to profile TCR beta VDJ and CDR3. TCRdb re-called the reads through MiXCR, storing one row per CDR3 protein. The sample contains some 160,000 distinct CDR3 sequences, about half of which appear only once. These data are taken from a study of CD8+CD57+ T cells in acquired aplastic anemia. Study-wide points: CD8+ Simpson's diversity in patients was not significantly different from that in controls.

An expansion of CD8+CD57+ cells by flow cytometry had been shown in patients chosen for sequencing. The cohort consisted entirely of patients having severe acquired aplastic anemia. Sequenced input: sorted CD4+, CD8+, or CD8+CD57+ T cells (not recorded which) from PBMCs. J is TRBJ2-7 and V is TRBV2, with 13 bases fitting TRBD2. This TCR came from a human donor with aplastic anemia. The CDR3 nucleotides read TGTGCCAGCAGCACCACTAGCGGGGGGGCAGCCTACGAGCAGTACTTC. Protein sequence: CASSTTSGGAAYEQYF.